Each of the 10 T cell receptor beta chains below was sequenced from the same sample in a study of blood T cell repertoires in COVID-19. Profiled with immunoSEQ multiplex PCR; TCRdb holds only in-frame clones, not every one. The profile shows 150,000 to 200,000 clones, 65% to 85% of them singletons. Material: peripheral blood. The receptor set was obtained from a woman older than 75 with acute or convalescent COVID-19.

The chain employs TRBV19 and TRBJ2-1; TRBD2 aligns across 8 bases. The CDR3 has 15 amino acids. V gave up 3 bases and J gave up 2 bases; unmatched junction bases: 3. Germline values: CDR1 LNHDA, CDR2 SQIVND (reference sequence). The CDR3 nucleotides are TGTGCCAGTAGTATTACTAGCGGTCCCTACAATGAGCAGTTCTTC. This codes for CASSITSGPYNEQFF. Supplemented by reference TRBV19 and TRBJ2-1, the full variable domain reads DGGITQSPKYLFRKEGQNVTLSCEQNLNHDAMYWYRQDPGQGLRLIYYSQIVNDFQKGDIAEGYSVSREKKESFPLTVTSAQKNPTAFYLCASSITSGPYNEQFFGPGTRLTVL.

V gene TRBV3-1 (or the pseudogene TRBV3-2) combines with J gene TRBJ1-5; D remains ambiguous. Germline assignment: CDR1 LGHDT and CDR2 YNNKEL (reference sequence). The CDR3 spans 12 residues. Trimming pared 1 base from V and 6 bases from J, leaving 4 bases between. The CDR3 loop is CASSQGPQPQHF. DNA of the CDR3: TGTGCCAGCAGCCAAGGGCCTCAGCCCCAGCATTTT.

The CDR3 loop reads CASSTLGGVKPLHF. The CDR3, as DNA: TGTGCCAGCAGTACTTTAGGGGGGGTCAAACCCCTCCACTTT. The chain joins TRBV27 to TRBJ1-6; the D gene is possibly TRBD1 (6 bases). V was pared by 5 bases and J by 12 bases, with 17 bases between. Germline CDR1 and CDR2: MNHEY and SMNVEV (reference sequence). The CDR3 runs 14 residues.

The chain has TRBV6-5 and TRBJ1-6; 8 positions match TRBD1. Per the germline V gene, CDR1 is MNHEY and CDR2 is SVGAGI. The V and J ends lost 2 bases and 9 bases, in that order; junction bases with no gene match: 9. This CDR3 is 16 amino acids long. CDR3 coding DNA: TGTGCCAGCAGTTACACCGGACAGGGTGGGGTTTCACCCCTCCACTTT. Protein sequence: CASSYTGQGGVSPLHF.

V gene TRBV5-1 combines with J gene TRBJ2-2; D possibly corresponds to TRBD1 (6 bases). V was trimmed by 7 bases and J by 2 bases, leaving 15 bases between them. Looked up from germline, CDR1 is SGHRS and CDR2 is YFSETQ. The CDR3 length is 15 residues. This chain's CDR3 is CASRSGTTNTGELFF. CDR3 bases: TGCGCCAGCCGATCCGGGACAACTAACACCGGGGAGCTGTTTTTT.

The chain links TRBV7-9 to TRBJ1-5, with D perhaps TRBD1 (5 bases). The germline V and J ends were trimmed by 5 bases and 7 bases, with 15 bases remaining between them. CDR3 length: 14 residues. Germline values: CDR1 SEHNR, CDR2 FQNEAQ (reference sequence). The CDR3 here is CASSPKGVKQPQHF. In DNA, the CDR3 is TGTGCCAGCAGCCCAAAAGGGGTTAAACAGCCCCAGCATTTT.

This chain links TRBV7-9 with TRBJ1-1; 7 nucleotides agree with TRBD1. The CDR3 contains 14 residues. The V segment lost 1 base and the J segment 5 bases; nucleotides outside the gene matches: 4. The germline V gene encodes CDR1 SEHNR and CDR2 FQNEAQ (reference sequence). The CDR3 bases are TGTGCCAGCAGCTTAGATGACAGGGAGACTGAAGCTTTCTTT. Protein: CASSLDDRETEAFF.

CDR3 in DNA: TGTGCCAGCAGTGAAGTGGGGACTAGCGGGAGTTACGAGCAGTACTTC. It yields the protein CASSEVGTSGSYEQYF. V gene TRBV2 combines with J gene TRBJ2-7; TRBD2 aligns across 14 bases. The CDR3 runs 16 residues. Looked up from germline, CDR1 is SNHLY and CDR2 is FYNNEI. V shed 1 base, J shed 4 bases, and the junction held 3 bases outside the gene matches. Supplemented by reference TRBV2 and TRBJ2-7, the full variable domain reads EPEVTQTPSHQVTQMGQEVILRCVPISNHLYFYWYRQILGQKVEFLVSFYNNEISEKSEIFDDQFSVERPDGSNFTLKIRSTKLEDSAMYFCASSEVGTSGSYEQYFGPGTRLTVT.

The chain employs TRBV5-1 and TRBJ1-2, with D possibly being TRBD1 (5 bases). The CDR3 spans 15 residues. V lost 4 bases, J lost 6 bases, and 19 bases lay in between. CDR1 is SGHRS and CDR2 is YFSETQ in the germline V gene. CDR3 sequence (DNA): TGCGCCAGCAGCCCCGGCGGGGGGTCCGTCGATGGCTACACCTTC. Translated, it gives CASSPGGGSVDGYTF.

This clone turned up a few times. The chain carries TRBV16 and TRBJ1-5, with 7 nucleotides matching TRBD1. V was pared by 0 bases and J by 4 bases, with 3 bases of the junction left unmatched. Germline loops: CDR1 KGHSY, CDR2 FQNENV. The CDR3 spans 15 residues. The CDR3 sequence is CASSQSGTANQPQHF. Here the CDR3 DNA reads TGTGCCAGCAGCCAATCCGGGACAGCGAATCAGCCCCAGCATTTT.